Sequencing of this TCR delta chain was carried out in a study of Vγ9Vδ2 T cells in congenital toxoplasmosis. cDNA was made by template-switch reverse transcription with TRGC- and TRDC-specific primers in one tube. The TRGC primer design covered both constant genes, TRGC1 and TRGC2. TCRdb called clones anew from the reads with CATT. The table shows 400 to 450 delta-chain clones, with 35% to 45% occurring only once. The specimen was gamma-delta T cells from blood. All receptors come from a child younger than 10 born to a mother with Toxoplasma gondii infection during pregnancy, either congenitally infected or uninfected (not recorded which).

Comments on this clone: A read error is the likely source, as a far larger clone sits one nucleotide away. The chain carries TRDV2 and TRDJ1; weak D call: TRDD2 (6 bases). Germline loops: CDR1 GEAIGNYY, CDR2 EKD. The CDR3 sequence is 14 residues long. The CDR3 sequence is CACDTGEPSLKRIF. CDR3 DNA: TGTGCCTGTGACACCGGGGAACCTTCCCTTAAACGCATCTTT.